This section outlines one T cell receptor (beta chain) sequence together with its context. The data were obtained in a study of T cell changes during pregnancy in multiple sclerosis. Sequencing used immunoSEQ multiplex PCR; TCRdb keeps in-frame clones, though not all of them. Seen here are fewer than 90,000 clones, approximately 92% observed once, and the top ten hold around 1.4%. This TCR was recovered from a female donor in good health, enrolled as a control in a pregnancy study. Sequenced here: peripheral blood, sampled in the third trimester of pregnancy.

In DNA, the CDR3 is TGTGCCAGCAGTGAACCTGGACAGGGCTACGAGCAGTACTTC. As protein: CASSEPGQGYEQYF. This chain connects TRBV6-1 to TRBJ2-7; 8 nucleotides line up with TRBD1. This CDR3 has 14 residues. V lost 2 bases and J lost 3; bases outside the gene matches: 3. Germline CDR1 reads MNHNS; CDR2 reads SASEGT.